Below, 9 T cell receptor beta chains from the same sample are listed, as sequenced in a study of cytomegalovirus exposure and HLA in healthy donors. The PCR ran on 60 Vbeta and 13 Jbeta primers. The table came from immunoSEQ multiplex PCR; TCRdb's copy has only in-frame clones and leaves some out. This repertoire shows around 180,000 clones, 65% to 85% found once; its top ten account for around 2.2%. What was sequenced was PBMCs. The origin of the receptors is a man aged 55 to 70 in good health and CMV-seronegative.

V is TRBV7-9 and J is TRBJ2-2; 8 nucleotides align to TRBD2. Unmatched junction bases numbered 4, after V lost 3 bases and J lost 1 base. The germline V gene has CDR1 SEHNR and CDR2 FQNEAQ (reference sequence). This CDR3 comprises 16 residues. The CDR3 DNA follows: TGTGCCAGCAGCTTTCCTAGCGGGCAGAACACCGGGGAGCTGTTTTTT. This translates into CASSFPSGQNTGELFF.

The rearrangement links TRBV19 to TRBJ2-1; no definite D call. V was shortened by 5 bases and J by 6 bases, with 8 bases between the two germline ends. The CDR3 is made up of 12 amino acids. Per the germline V gene, CDR1 is LNHDA and CDR2 is SQIVND (reference sequence). CDR3 protein: CASSPAGNEQFF. DNA for the CDR3: TGTGCCAGTAGTCCTGCCGGCAATGAGCAGTTCTTC. Using reference TRBV19 and TRBJ2-1 for the parts outside the CDR3, the full variable domain is DGGITQSPKYLFRKEGQNVTLSCEQNLNHDAMYWYRQDPGQGLRLIYYSQIVNDFQKGDIAEGYSVSREKKESFPLTVTSAQKNPTAFYLCASSPAGNEQFFGPGTRLTVL.

V is TRBV5-1 and J is TRBJ2-7, with TRBD1 matching 12 bases. The CDR3 loop spans 15 amino acids. Germline values: CDR1 SGHRS, CDR2 YFSETQ. The trim removed 4 bases at V and 3 bases at J, leaving 5 bases unmatched. The CDR3 sequence: CASSAGTGGLYEQYF. CDR3 DNA: TGCGCCAGCAGCGCCGGGACAGGGGGCCTCTACGAGCAGTACTTC.

This clone was seen more than once but under ten times. The chain is built from TRBV2 and TRBJ1-6, with 7 bases identical to TRBD1. The CDR3 sequence is 17 residues long. The V gene end was trimmed by 1 base and the J gene end by 6 bases; junction bases not matched to a gene: 9. Germline CDR1 reads SNHLY; CDR2 reads FYNNEI. The chain's CDR3 is CASSEVIPGTVNSPLHF. The CDR3 region has the DNA TGTGCCAGCAGTGAAGTGATACCCGGGACAGTTAATTCACCCCTCCACTTT.

As regards this clone: An end of the junction differs from the germline gene, which may be a read error. The chain employs TRBV5-1 and TRBJ1-2; D not resolved. The length of the CDR3 is 15 residues. Germline V gene sequence: CDR1 SGHRS, CDR2 YFSETQ. The CDR3 sequence is CASSLAPDSNYGYPF. The CDR3 nucleotides are TGCGCCAGCAGCTTGGCCCCGGACTCCAACTATGGCTACCCCTTC.

The rearrangement links TRBV5-1 to TRBJ2-1, with 7 bases identical to TRBD2. The V gene end was trimmed by 9 bases and the J gene end by 8 bases; junction bases not matched to a gene: 17. This CDR3 region has 15 residues. Germline CDR1 SGHRS, CDR2 YFSETQ. CDR3 DNA: TGCGCCACCAAGCTTGGCGGGCAGGGAGGGCATGAGCAGTTCTTC. Amino acids: CATKLGGQGGHEQFF.

This clone was counted between two and nine times. The chain is built from TRBV27 and TRBJ1-2; D not resolved. Germline V gene lookup returns CDR1 MNHEY and CDR2 SMNVEV (reference sequence). The CDR3 spans 14 residues. V gave up 0 bases and J gave up 4 bases, with 9 bases separating them. The CDR3 nucleotides are TGTGCCAGCAGTTTATCGAATGTCGGCTATGGCTACACCTTC. Its translation: CASSLSNVGYGYTF.

This clone is medium-sized within its sample. CDR3 amino acids: CASSQGQGWSYNEQFF. CDR3 in DNA: TGCGCCAGCAGCCAAGGACAGGGATGGTCCTACAATGAGCAGTTCTTC. This rearrangement joins TRBV4-3 to TRBJ2-1, with 7 bases aligning to TRBD1. This CDR3 comprises 16 residues. V shed 1 base and J 1 base; nucleotides not matched to a gene: 4. Germline V gene sequence: CDR1 LGHNA, CDR2 YSLEER.

This clone was counted a few times. This chain uses TRBV27 with TRBJ1-5, with 7 nucleotides matching TRBD1. Germline CDR1 is MNHEY and CDR2 is SMNVEV (reference sequence). The CDR3 contains 14 residues. V dropped 8 bases and J dropped 0; count of bases not matched to a gene: 4. The CDR3 sequence is CASATGTSNQPQHF. CDR3 bases: TGTGCCAGCGCGACAGGGACTAGCAATCAGCCCCAGCATTTT.